Below, one T cell receptor (beta chain) is given with its context. This entry comes from a study of Tregs in tolerant kidney transplant recipients. Clones were read by immunoSEQ multiplex PCR, and TCRdb kept only the in-frame ones, dropping some. In the table there are about 94,000 clones, approximately 93% of which are singletons. Germline assignment: CDR1 LNHNV and CDR2 YYDKDF (reference sequence). This CDR3 contains 16 residues. This clonotype was sampled from a human donor who received a combined kidney and bone marrow transplant. The source material was CD4+ T cells from blood, sampled before the transplant. The V and J genes are TRBV15 and TRBJ2-5, with 9 positions matching TRBD1. Matching the DNA end better, TRBJ2-7 makes the J call doubtful. The CDR3 loop reads CATSRIPGQGSYEQYF. The CDR3 DNA is TGTGCCACCAGCAGAATTCCGGGACAGGGCTCCTACGAGCAGTACTTC.